The following is a T cell receptor beta chain sequence with its context. Its antigen is currently not known. Base qualities are not at hand, and no much larger clone is one base apart. The cohort comprised approximately 700 healthy bone marrow donors. Cohort members were all nominally healthy when sampled, although unrecorded immune exposures were likely present. The donor tested CMV seronegative, placing the donor among the 350 or so seronegative members of the cohort. A peripheral blood sample was provided by each donor, and peripheral blood mononuclear cells were used for TCR beta sequencing. Genomic DNA was extracted from the blood cell samples with the Qiagen DNeasy Blood Extraction Kit. Sequences MDHEN (CDR1) and SYDVKM (CDR2) are obtained from the germline V gene. Deletion took 6 bases off V and 0 bases off J, with a span of 14 bases between the germline ends. The CDR3 goes from the cysteine to the phenylalanine over 15 residues. Only the CDR3 region is kept as DNA, spanning 45 bases read in frame from base 1.

The data originate from a study of cytomegalovirus exposure and HLA in healthy donors (dated by TCRdb to the late 2010s). The study in broad terms: An earlier analysis of approximately 640 of the donors reported 250 to 350 Gb of sequence data and 120 million or so unique TCR beta sequences from 190 million or so T cells. An early release that covered roughly 600 HLA-typed donors contained around 300 gigabases of sequencing data and 85 million to 100 million unique TCR sequences. Of the roughly 400 genotyped donors, over 80% were placed in the genetic ancestry cluster associated with self-reported Caucasian donors. The study aimed to test whether cataloging public T cell receptors could reveal signatures of past pathogen exposure. The study used immunosequencing to profile the T cell repertoires of approximately 630 subjects and linked those repertoires to cytomegalovirus serostatus. Besides the first cohort of hundreds of subjects, a separate validation cohort made up of around 120 different subjects was used. To predict cytomegalovirus infection status, the study combined high-throughput TCR immunosequencing, statistical association of individual TCRs with disease status, and machine learning. In a later analysis, previously published TCR beta repertoires from hundreds of donors were re-analyzed and high-resolution HLA genotyping was added so that TCR occurrence patterns could be studied. In the later analysis, no new phenotypic data were used to find candidate immune exposures; instead, reliance was placed on TCR beta sequences and their occurrence across donors. In an earlier analysis of over 550 of the donors, high-throughput TCR beta sequencing was used to judge whether each TCR beta V gene segment behaved as functional or pseudogenic. Alongside the repertoire data, information on donor age, sex, ethnicity and CMV serostatus was compiled. A later genetic analysis took genome-wide SNP genotypes for about 65% of the 666 donors and used that subset as a discovery cohort. Every repertoire in the discovery cohort had been generated on one and the same sequencing platform. Class I and class II HLA loci were covered by the typing at four-digit resolution. The number of typed donors differed by locus: about 620-640 for A, B, C, DRB1 and DQB1; 522 for DQA1; some 610 for DPA1; and approximately 450 for DPB1. Several DR-DQ haplotypes were treated as single units for association and clustering because of strong linkage in the cohort. Among several hundred genotyped donors of the cohort, an average of around 220,000 unique TCR beta nucleotide sequences was sequenced per donor, of which about 19% were non-productive. Paper-wide results and their limitations: Across donors, most TCR sequences were observed very rarely, whereas some public TCRs were present in many individuals. A further reported finding was that TCR beta sequences accurately predicted the HLA-A and HLA-B alleles for most subjects in the first cohort. CMV serostatus was the only immune exposure information available for the cohort. In a later analysis, 15,000 to 20,000 TCR beta sequences were associated with specific HLA alleles at a false discovery rate of 0.05. The 87-base-pair reads could not distinguish some IMGT-functional V segments, including TRBV6-2 and TRBV6-3, so those segments were excluded. A later analysis found that HLA-associated TCR beta chains were more clonally expanded and had lower generation probabilities than equally common non-associated chains. In an earlier analysis of more than 500 of the donors, most TCR beta V segments appeared in productive rearrangements about 87% or about 30% of the time, broadly matching IMGT annotations. In vitro tests confirmed that a few of the cytomegalovirus-associated TCR beta chains recognize cytomegalovirus antigens. It was suggested by the authors that the approach could potentially be generalized to other disease states and immunological phenotypes. A later analysis found that TCR association rates varied across HLA loci, with DRB1 alleles showing the most associated TCRs and HLA-C alleles the fewest. The classifier was reported to diagnose cytomegalovirus status with high specificity and sensitivity in both the original cohort and the validation cohort. Compared with the approximately 670-donor mean, donors in an Asian-associated ancestry cluster had fewer N-insertions in productive TCRs, according to a later genetic analysis. A later analysis found that most CMV-associated TCR beta chains appeared HLA-restricted, with HLA associations seemingly driven largely by CMV exposure. A cluster of highly shared sequence variants was judged likely to be a technical artifact of the sequencing pipeline. Linkage disequilibrium might explain the correlated functional status among segregating V segments, but an unknown experimental factor could not be ruled out. When HLA alleles, especially DR and DQ, strongly co-occurred, attributing TCR associations to individual alleles was difficult. Because HLA typing was missing for some donors at each locus, association tests included only the typed subset. The earlier analysis of approximately 540 of the donors excluded over 15 rarely observed V segments, including chromosome 9 orphons, because counts were too low. The study listed over 150 TCR beta chains as associated with cytomegalovirus. Presence/absence analyses assumed roughly uniform sequencing depth across donors, an assumption that may not hold. An association between a missense DCLRE1C variant and V-gene and J-gene trimming of TCR beta chains was found in a later genetic analysis and replicated in an independent cohort. Only TCR beta chains were sequenced in this cohort, and the absence of alpha or paired-chain data limited detectable features. Several of the top co-occurrence clusters appeared to be linked to parvovirus B19, influenza, CMV and Epstein-Barr virus, according to a later analysis.

The receptor library was made with the immunoSEQ multiplex PCR assay. A mixture of 60 forward primers for TCR Vbeta segments and 13 reverse primers for TCR Jbeta segments was used in the multiplex PCR. A multiplex PCR assay on genomic DNA amplified the CDR3 region of rearranged TCR beta genes. The amplified TCR beta libraries were sequenced on the Illumina HiSeq System as 87-base-pair reads. The original pipeline was this. A later analysis tallied 75 million to 85 million unique TCR beta chains across the 700 or so repertoires, and approximately 12 million of those chains were shared by two or more donors. Raw reads were error-corrected and collapsed into unique sequences with a nearest-neighbor algorithm that merged closely related sequences to remove PCR and sequencing errors. Alignment of CDR3 sequences to IMGT reference sequences was used to assign V, D and J gene segments. For a sequence to be retained, a match of at least six nucleotides to both a V gene segment and a J gene segment was required. A rearrangement counted as productive if the CDR3 had no stop codons and remained in frame with V and J, and every other rearrangement counted as non-productive. Following IMGT convention, CDR3 was defined as the stretch from the second conserved V-encoded cysteine up to the conserved J-encoded phenylalanine. The earlier analysis of some 580 of the donors excluded any sequence lacking an unambiguous match to a single V gene segment. An earlier analysis of approximately 590 of the donors called V segments functional above 56.7% productive rearrangements and segregating when the between-donor standard deviation exceeded 5%. A statistical classification framework was developed to diagnose cytomegalovirus status using the catalog of TCR beta chain sequences. A later analysis assigned V and J genes by comparing TCR nucleotide sequences with IMGT/GENE-DB human TR gene sequences. In a later analysis, CDR3 sequences and most-parsimonious VDJ recombination scenarios were assigned using the TCRdist pipeline. In a later analysis, each TCR beta chain was defined by its CDR3 amino acid sequence together with its V-gene family, and reads without a unique V-gene family were excluded. In a later analysis, some 600 highly shared, low-generation-probability nucleotide sequences were removed to address suspected cross-contamination and a sequencing artifact. For each public chain, a later analysis derived a clonal expansion index from normalized ranks of inferred template counts within each repertoire. In a later analysis, generation probabilities were computed with a VDJ recombination model fitted to out-of-frame rearrangements, and the resulting probabilities were checked against IGoR. In a later analysis, TCR-TCR, TCR-HLA and TCR-CMV co-occurrence was scored with hypergeometric tests, and a repertoire-size bias correction was applied to TCR pairs. In a later analysis, false discovery rates were estimated by permuting HLA or CMV assignments 20 times. A later analysis grouped co-occurring TCRs with DBSCAN, adding TCRdist sequence similarity when clustering within HLA-allele-positive subsets. Repertoires with fewer than 30,000 or more than 120,000 public chains were left out of co-occurrence clustering, as were a handful of repertoires with anomalous nucleotide sharing. Imported from immuneACCESS, the table was reduced by TCRdb to in-frame sequences with V and J called. These copies leave out some clones; in studies compared against another copy, an unresolved V gene accounts for under half, and the cause of the remainder is not known. V and J calls and clone size come straight from that table; D and trimming were deduced from the DNA. The sample table shows about 120,000 clones, and 55% to 70% are seen once. Clones ranked in the top ten supply around 2.2% of the sample.

The clonotype comes from a woman aged 25 to 39 in good health and CMV-seronegative. The chain employs TRBV28 and TRBJ2-5; D gene: possibly TRBD2, on 5 matching bases. Sequencing was performed on PBMCs. For the CDR3, the sequence is CASSLAVGYQETQYF. The DNA sequence is TGTGCCAGCAGCCTAGCCGTCGGGTACCAAGAGACCCAGTACTTC.